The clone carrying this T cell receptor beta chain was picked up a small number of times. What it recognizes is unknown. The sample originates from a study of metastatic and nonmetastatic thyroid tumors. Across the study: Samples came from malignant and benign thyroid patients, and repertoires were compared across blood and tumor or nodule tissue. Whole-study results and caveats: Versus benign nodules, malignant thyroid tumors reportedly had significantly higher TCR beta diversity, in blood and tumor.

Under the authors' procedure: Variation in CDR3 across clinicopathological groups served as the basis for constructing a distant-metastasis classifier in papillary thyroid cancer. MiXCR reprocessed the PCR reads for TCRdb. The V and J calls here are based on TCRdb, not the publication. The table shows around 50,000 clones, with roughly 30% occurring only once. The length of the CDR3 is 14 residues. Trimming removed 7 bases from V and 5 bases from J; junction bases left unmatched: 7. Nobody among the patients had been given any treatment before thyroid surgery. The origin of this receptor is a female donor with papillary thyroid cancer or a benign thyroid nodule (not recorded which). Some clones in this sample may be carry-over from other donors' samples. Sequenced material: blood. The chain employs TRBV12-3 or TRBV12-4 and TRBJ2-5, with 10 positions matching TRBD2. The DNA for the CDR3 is TGTGCCAGCAATAGCGGGAGGAGGCCCGAGACCCAGTACTTC. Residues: CASNSGRRPETQYF.